The 4 T cell receptor beta chains reported below all come from one sample, sequenced in a study of T-cell reconstitution after alpha-beta-depleted transplantation in children. Preparation of the TCRbeta library was carried out with unique molecular identifiers. In TCRdb, the PCR reads were re-called with MiXCR into one record per CDR3 protein. The data contain a few hundred thousand distinct CDR3 sequences, around 19% of them singletons. This specimen consisted of PBMCs from the stem cell graft donor, obtained from the stem cell graft. These receptors were collected from a human donor who donated a stem cell graft to a child with acute lymphoblastic leukemia.

This chain uses TRBV6-1 with TRBJ2-5, with D perhaps being TRBD1 or TRBD2 (6 bases each). The germline gives CDR1 MNHNS, CDR2 SASEGT. The CDR3 contains 15 residues. The ends were cut back, 7 bases at V and 2 bases at J, with 17 bases in the middle. CDR3 DNA: TGTGCCAGCAAGACGGGGGCAGCTTATCAAGAGACCCAGTACTTC. Translated: CASKTGAAYQETQYF.

This clonotype has more than one count but fewer than ten. The chain combines TRBV2 with TRBJ2-3, with 11 positions matching TRBD2. The junction had 4 bases not matched to a gene; V was cut back by 7 bases and J by 4 bases. CDR3 length equals 14 residues. From germline, CDR1 is SNHLY and CDR2 FYNNEI. The CDR3 is CASTTSGSPDTQYF. The CDR3 DNA reads as TGTGCCAGCACCACTAGCGGGAGCCCAGATACGCAGTATTTT.

The rearrangement uses TRBV25-1 and TRBJ1-2, with 7 bases aligning to TRBD1. This CDR3 spans 16 amino acids. Germline V gene sequence: CDR1 MGHDK, CDR2 SYGVNS. Trimming cost V 3 bases and J 4 bases; bases outside gene matches: 11. CDR3 in DNA: TGTGCCAGCAGTGATCCCAAGACAGGGTTGAGCTATGGCTACACCTTC. Translating it yields CASSDPKTGLSYGYTF.

This chain joins TRBV20-1 and TRBJ2-3, with D possibly being TRBD2 (5 bases). This CDR3 is built from 16 residues. V gave up 6 bases and J gave up 2 bases, with 21 bases separating them. The germline V gene has CDR1 DFQATT and CDR2 SNEGSKA (reference sequence). CDR3 region: CSAPGLGEQYTDTQYF. CDR3 in DNA: TGCAGTGCCCCTGGACTGGGAGAGCAATACACAGATACGCAGTATTTT.